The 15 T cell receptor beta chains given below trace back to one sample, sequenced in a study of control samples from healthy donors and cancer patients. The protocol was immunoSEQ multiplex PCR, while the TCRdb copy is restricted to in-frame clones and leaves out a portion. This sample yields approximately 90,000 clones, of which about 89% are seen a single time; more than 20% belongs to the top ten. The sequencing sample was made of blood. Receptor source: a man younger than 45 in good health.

Here the CDR3 reads CASSWTGGDEKLFF. DNA of the CDR3: TGCGCCAGCAGCTGGACAGGGGGAGATGAAAAACTGTTTTTT. V and J are TRBV5-1 and TRBJ1-4; 10 bases map to TRBD1. The CDR3 runs to 14 residues. V lost 3 bases and J lost 6; bases outside the gene matches: 2. The V gene's germline CDR1 is SGHRS and CDR2 YFSETQ. Drawing the rest from reference TRBV5-1 and TRBJ1-4, the complete variable domain is KAGVTQTPRYLIKTRGQQVTLSCSPISGHRSVSWYQQTPGQGLQFLFEYFSETQRNKGNFPGRFSGRQFSNSRSEMNVSTLELGDSALYLCASSWTGGDEKLFFGSGTQLSVL.

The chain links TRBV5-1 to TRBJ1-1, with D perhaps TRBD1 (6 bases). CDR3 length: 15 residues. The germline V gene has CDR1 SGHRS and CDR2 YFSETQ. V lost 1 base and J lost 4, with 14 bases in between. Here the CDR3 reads CASSLTGRGTTEAFF. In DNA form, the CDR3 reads TGCGCCAGCAGCTTGACAGGGAGGGGGACCACTGAAGCTTTCTTT.

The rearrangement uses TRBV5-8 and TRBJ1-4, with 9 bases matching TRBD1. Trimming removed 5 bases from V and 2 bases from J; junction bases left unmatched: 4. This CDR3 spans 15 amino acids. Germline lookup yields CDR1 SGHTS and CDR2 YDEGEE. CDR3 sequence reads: CASRGTGHTNEKLFF. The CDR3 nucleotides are TGTGCCAGCAGGGGGACAGGGCACACTAATGAAAAACTGTTTTTT. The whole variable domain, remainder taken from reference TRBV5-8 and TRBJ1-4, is EAGVTQSPTHLIKTRGQQATLRCSPISGHTSVYWYQQALGLGLQFLLWYDEGEERNRGNFPPRFSGRQFPNYSSELNVNALELEDSALYLCASRGTGHTNEKLFFGSGTQLSVL.

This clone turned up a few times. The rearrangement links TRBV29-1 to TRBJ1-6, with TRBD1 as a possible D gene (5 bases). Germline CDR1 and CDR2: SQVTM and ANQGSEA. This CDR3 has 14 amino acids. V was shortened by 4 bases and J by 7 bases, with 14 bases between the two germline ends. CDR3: CSVGTGLSNSPLHF. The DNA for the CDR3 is TGCAGCGTTGGTACAGGACTTTCCAATTCACCCCTCCACTTT. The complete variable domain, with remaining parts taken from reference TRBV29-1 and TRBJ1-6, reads SAVISQKPSRDICQRGTSLTIQCQVDSQVTMMFWYRQQPGQSLTLIATANQGSEATYESGFVIDKFPISRPNLTFSTLTVSNMSPEDSSIYLCSVGTGLSNSPLHFGNGTRLTVT.

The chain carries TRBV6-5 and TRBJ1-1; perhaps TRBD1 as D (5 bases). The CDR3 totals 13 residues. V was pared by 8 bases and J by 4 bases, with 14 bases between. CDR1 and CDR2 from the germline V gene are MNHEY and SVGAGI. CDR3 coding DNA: TGTGCCAGCTCCCCCGCCGGGGCCACTGAAGCTTTCTTT. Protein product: CASSPAGATEAFF.

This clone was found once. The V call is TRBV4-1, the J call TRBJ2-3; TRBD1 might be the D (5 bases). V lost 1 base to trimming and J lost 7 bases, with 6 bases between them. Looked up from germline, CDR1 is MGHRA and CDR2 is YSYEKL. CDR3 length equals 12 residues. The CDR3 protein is CASSQGTNTQYF. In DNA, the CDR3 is TGCGCCAGCAGCCAAGGGACAAATACGCAGTATTTT.

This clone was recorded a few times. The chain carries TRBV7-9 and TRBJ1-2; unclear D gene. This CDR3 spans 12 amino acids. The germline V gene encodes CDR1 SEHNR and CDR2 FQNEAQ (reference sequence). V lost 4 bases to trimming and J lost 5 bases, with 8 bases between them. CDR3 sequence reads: CASSSTVYGYTF. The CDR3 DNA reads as TGTGCCAGCAGCTCGACGGTTTATGGCTACACCTTC.

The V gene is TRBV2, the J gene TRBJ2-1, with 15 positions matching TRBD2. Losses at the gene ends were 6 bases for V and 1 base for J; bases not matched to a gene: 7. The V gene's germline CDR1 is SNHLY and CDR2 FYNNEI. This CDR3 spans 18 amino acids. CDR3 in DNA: TGTGCCAGCAGCGGGACTAGCGGGGGGAAAGGGTCCTACAATGAGCAGTTCTTC. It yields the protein CASSGTSGGKGSYNEQFF.

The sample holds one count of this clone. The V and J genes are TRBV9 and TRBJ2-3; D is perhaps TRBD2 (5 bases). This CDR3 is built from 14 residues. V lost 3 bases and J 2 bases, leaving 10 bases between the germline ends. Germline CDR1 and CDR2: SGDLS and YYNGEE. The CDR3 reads CASSDRRDTDTQYF. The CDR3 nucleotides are TGTGCCAGCAGCGACCGCCGGGACACAGATACGCAGTATTTT.

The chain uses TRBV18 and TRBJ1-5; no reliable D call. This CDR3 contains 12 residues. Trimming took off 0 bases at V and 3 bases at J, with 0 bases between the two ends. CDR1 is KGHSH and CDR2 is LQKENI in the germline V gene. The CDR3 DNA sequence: TGTGCCAGCTCACCACCCAATCAGCCCCAGCATTTT. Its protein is CASSPPNQPQHF.

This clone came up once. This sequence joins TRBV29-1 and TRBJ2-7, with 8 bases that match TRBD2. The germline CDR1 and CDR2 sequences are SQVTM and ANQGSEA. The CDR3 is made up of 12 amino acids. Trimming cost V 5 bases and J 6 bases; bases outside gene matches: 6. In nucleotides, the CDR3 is TGCAGCGTTAGGGGACTAGGGACCGAGCAGTACTTC. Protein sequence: CSVRGLGTEQYF.

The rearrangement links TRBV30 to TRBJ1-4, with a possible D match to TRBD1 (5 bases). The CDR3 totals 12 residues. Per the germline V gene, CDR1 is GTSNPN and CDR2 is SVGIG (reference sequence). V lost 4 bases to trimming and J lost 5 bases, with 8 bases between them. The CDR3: CAWKGSNEKLFF. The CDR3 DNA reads TGTGCCTGGAAGGGGTCAAATGAAAAACTGTTTTTT.

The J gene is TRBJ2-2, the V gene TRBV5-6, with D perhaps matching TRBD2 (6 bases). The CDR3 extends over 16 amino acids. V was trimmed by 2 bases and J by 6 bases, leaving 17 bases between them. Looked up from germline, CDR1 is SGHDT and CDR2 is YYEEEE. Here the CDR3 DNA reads TGTGCCAGCAGCTTCACCGGGACTCGAATTTCCGGGGAGCTGTTTTTT. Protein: CASSFTGTRISGELFF.

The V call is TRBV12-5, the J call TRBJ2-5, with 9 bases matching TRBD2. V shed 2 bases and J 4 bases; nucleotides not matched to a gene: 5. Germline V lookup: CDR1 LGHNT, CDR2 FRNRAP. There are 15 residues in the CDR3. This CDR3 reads CASGLTRGGGETQYF. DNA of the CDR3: TGTGCTAGTGGTTTGACGCGGGGGGGCGGAGAGACCCAGTACTTC.

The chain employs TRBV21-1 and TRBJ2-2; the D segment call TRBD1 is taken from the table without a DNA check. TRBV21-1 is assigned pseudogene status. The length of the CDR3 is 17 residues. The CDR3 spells CASSKALRGANTGELFF. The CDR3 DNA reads TGTGCCAGCAGCAAAGCGCTAAGGGGCGCGAACACCGGGGAGCTGTTTTTT.